The text below deals with one T cell receptor (beta chain). As processed by the authors: Reference gene primer amplification yielded estimated nucleated cell counts. Clones were read by immunoSEQ multiplex PCR, and TCRdb kept only the in-frame ones, dropping some. The D gene and trimming were derived from the DNA, and the V and J assignments and clone size from that table. The sample contains over 90,000 clones, around nine tenths of which appear only once. This record belongs to a study of blood T cell repertoires in COVID-19. Study as a whole: Some COVID-19 samples were acute and others convalescent; all came from the United States, Italy and Spain. PBMCs, B-cell-depleted T cells, or T cells were the source of the cDNA or gDNA that made up the material.

The CDR3 has 13 residues. The germline V gene encodes CDR1 MGHDK and CDR2 SYGVNS. V lost 8 bases and J lost 1, with 11 bases in between. Sequencing was carried out using peripheral blood. V is TRBV25-1 and J is TRBJ1-1; no clear D. This clonotype was sampled from a woman in her 70s with acute or convalescent COVID-19. The CDR3 sequence: CASGELGNTEAFF. In nucleotides, the CDR3 is TGTGCCAGCGGGGAACTAGGGAACACTGAAGCTTTCTTT.